One and the same sample provided the 6 T cell receptor beta chains below, sequenced in a study of regulatory T cells in long-lasting Graves disease. Time point in this sample: newly diagnosed GD, antithyroid drugs for less than 3 months. From RNA extracted from PBMCs, the TCR library was made. Construction of TCR beta libraries relied on iRepertoire HTBI primers and on Arm-PCR targeting CDR3 regions. TCRdb reanalysed the multiplex PCR reads using MiXCR and keeps one entry per CDR3 protein. This sample has about 220,000 distinct CDR3 sequences, with roughly 18% found just once. The data were also submitted as part of a second study, on T cells in Graves' hyperthyroidism and ophthalmopathy.

The sequencing used peripheral blood mononuclear cells (PBMCs), collected at new diagnosis, from a patient treated with antithyroid drugs. These receptors were collected from a woman aged 25-40 years with Graves disease.

The chain links TRBV11-2 to TRBJ2-5; 7 nucleotides agree with TRBD1. This CDR3 contains 13 residues. The germline gives CDR1 SGHAT, CDR2 FQNNGV. The V gene end was trimmed by 5 bases and the J gene end by 4 bases; junction bases not matched to a gene: 4. CDR3 nucleotide sequence: TGTGCCAGCAGCAGGGGACAGAGAGAGACCCAGTACTTC. Its protein product is CASSRGQRETQYF.

This clonotype has at least ten counts. The rearrangement joins TRBV6-1 to TRBJ2-5, with 9 positions matching TRBD1. The CDR3 is 15 amino acids. V shed 4 bases, J shed 2 bases, and the junction held 5 bases outside the gene matches. Germline V lookup: CDR1 MNHNS, CDR2 SASEGT. CDR3 sequence (DNA): TGTGCCAGCAGTGGAGGGACAGGGTGGCAAGAGACCCAGTACTTC. Translating gives CASSGGTGWQETQYF.

This clonotype showed up many times. The junction departs from germline at one end; a sequencing error may be responsible. The CDR3 DNA reads as TGTGCCAGCAGCCAGGGCCAGGGTGAAAAACTGTTTTTT. Its protein product is CASSQGQGEKLFF. The chain is built from TRBV4-1 and TRBJ1-4, with D maybe TRBD1 (5 bases). CDR1 is MGHRA and CDR2 is YSYEKL in the germline V gene. The CDR3 has 13 amino acids.

This clonotype was observed at least ten times. This sequence joins TRBV7-2 and TRBJ2-7, with D perhaps TRBD1 or TRBD2 (7 bases each). Germline V gene lookup returns CDR1 SGHTA and CDR2 FQGNSA. This CDR3 spans 17 amino acids. V gave up 4 bases and J gave up 3 bases, with 22 bases separating them. This CDR3 reads CASSSIWEGARDYEQYF. For the CDR3, the DNA is TGTGCCAGCAGCTCCATCTGGGAGGGGGCGCGAGACTACGAGCAGTACTTC. Based on the CDR3 plus reference TRBV7-2 and TRBJ2-7, the full variable domain is GAGVSQSPSNKVTEKGKDVELRCDPISGHTALYWYRQSLGQGLEFLIYFQGNSAPDKSGLPSDRFSAERTGGSVSTLTIQRTQQEDSAVYLCASSSIWEGARDYEQYFGPGTRLTVT.

This clonotype was observed at least ten times. The chain combines TRBV6-5 with TRBJ2-7; D is unclear. The CDR3 runs 15 residues. V dropped 2 bases and J dropped 2 bases, with 13 bases sitting between them. Germline V lookup: CDR1 MNHEY, CDR2 SVGAGI. CDR3 loop: CASSYRASSAYEQYF. Here the CDR3 DNA reads TGTGCCAGCAGTTACCGGGCGAGTTCCGCCTACGAGCAGTACTTC.

The sample holds many counts of this clonotype. The chain combines TRBV28 with TRBJ1-3; possible D gene TRBD1, 5 bases. The V end was cut by 8 bases, the J end by 4 bases, with 9 bases between. Germline values: CDR1 MDHEN, CDR2 SYDVKM. The CDR3 has 12 amino acids. The CDR3 DNA sequence: TGTGCCAGCGGGGGTGGCGGAAACACCATATATTTT. Its protein is CASGGGGNTIYF.